A single sample gave rise to the 13 T cell receptor beta chains below, sequenced in a study of beta chain features in type 1 diabetes. Overall study findings and caveats: In every one of the four CD4+ subsets, TCRB CDR3s were moderately but significantly shorter in Type 1 diabetes patients.

Sequenced material consisted of expressed TCRB transcripts (all of the isolated RNA was reverse transcribed). Method: immunoSEQ multiplex PCR; TCRdb's copy keeps in-frame clones and lacks some. The sample shows around 150,000 clones, 10% of them seen only once. Their specific antigens are unknown. Sequencing input: central memory CD4+ T cells from blood. These receptor sequences come from a man aged 30 to 45 with type 1 diabetes.

J is TRBJ2-7 and V is TRBV6-1; TRBD2 is a possible D gene (5 bases). Per germline, CDR1 MNHNS and CDR2 SASEGT. This CDR3 spans 13 amino acids. V dropped 5 bases and J dropped 10 bases, with 18 bases sitting between them. The CDR3 bases are TGTGCCAGCAGTACTGAGGGTGGCTACGGCCAGTACTTC. Residues: CASSTEGGYGQYF.

This sequence joins TRBV5-1 and TRBJ2-7, with TRBD2 matching over 7 bases. Losses at the gene ends were 0 bases for V and 2 bases for J; bases not matched to a gene: 8. Germline lookup yields CDR1 SGHRS and CDR2 YFSETQ. The length of the CDR3 is 16 residues. In DNA form, the CDR3 reads TGCGCCAGCAGCTTGGATTCGTCAGGGAGGGCCTACGAGCAGTACTTC. Protein: CASSLDSSGRAYEQYF.

This clone was seen a few times. This chain uses TRBV5-1 with TRBJ1-5; 11 nucleotides agree with TRBD1. With 2 bases clipped from V and 8 bases from J, the junction kept 6 bases outside the gene matches. The length of the CDR3 is 15 residues. CDR1 is SGHRS, CDR2 YFSETQ, per germline. The CDR3 nucleotides read TGCGCCAGCAGCTTTGCGGGACAGGGGGAAGAGCCCCAGCATTTT. This sequence encodes CASSFAGQGEEPQHF.

This chain links TRBV2 with TRBJ1-5, with unresolved D. The CDR3 covers 14 residues. The V end lost 7 bases, the J end lost 0 bases, and 10 bases lay between the germline ends. CDR1 is SNHLY, CDR2 FYNNEI, per germline. Here the CDR3 reads CASNGINSNQPQHF. As DNA, the CDR3 is TGTGCCAGCAATGGCATTAATAGCAATCAGCCCCAGCATTTT.

In its sample, this clone was seen a few times. The chain is built from TRBV4-1 and TRBJ2-5; 14 bases are a match to TRBD2. The CDR3 length is 18 residues. V trimming: 3 bases; J trimming: 4 bases; junction bases outside the gene matches: 10. Per the germline V gene, CDR1 is MGHRA and CDR2 is YSYEKL. The CDR3, as DNA: TGCGCCAGCAGCCACGGACTAGCGGGAGGAGTAGGATCAGAGACCCAGTACTTC. Its translation is CASSHGLAGGVGSETQYF.

The table lists this clone with a few counts. V usage is TRBV7-3 and J usage is TRBJ2-1; weak D call: TRBD2 (5 bases). Trimming left V 4 bases short and J 7 bases short, with 14 bases between. The CDR3 is 14 amino acids. Germline-derived CDR1 and CDR2 are SGHTA and FQGTGA. CDR3 region: CASSSSDLRNEQFF. In nucleotides, the CDR3 is TGTGCCAGCAGCTCATCGGACTTGAGGAATGAGCAGTTCTTC. Using reference TRBV7-3 and TRBJ2-1 for the parts outside the CDR3, the full variable domain is GAGVSQTPSNKVTEKGKYVELRCDPISGHTALYWYRQSLGQGPEFLIYFQGTGAADDSGLPNDRFFAVRPEGSVSTLKIQRTERGDSAVYLCASSSSDLRNEQFFGPGTRLTVL.

The table lists this clone with a few counts. This chain joins TRBV29-1 and TRBJ1-2, with TRBD1 matching over 8 bases. This CDR3 region has 13 residues. Germline loops: CDR1 SQVTM, CDR2 ANQGSEA. J gave up 4 bases and V 7 bases, and 8 bases lay outside the gene matches. The CDR3 region is CSGWTGSGYGYTF. The CDR3 DNA reads TGCAGCGGATGGACAGGGTCCGGCTATGGCTACACCTTC.

This clone has more than one count but fewer than ten. The chain joins TRBV30 to TRBJ2-4; the match to TRBD2 covers 7 bases. After removal of 2 bases from V and 9 bases from J, the junction contained 7 bases not matched to a gene. Per the germline V gene, CDR1 is GTSNPN and CDR2 is SVGIG (reference sequence). The CDR3 contains 13 residues. The CDR3 DNA follows: TGTGCCTGGAGTCTGGTGGGGGGGACCATTCAGTACTTC. Its translation: CAWSLVGGTIQYF.

This clone was observed many times. The rearrangement joins TRBV29-1 to TRBJ2-1; perhaps TRBD1 as D (6 bases). Trimming stripped 6 bases from V and 2 bases from J, with 14 bases between. Germline CDR1 and CDR2: SQVTM and ANQGSEA. The CDR3 extends over 14 amino acids. As DNA, the CDR3 is TGCAGCGTGAAAAACCGGGACACCTACAATGAGCAGTTCTTC. Its protein product is CSVKNRDTYNEQFF.

This clone was seen a few times. The chain uses TRBV7-2 and TRBJ2-7; D is possibly TRBD1 (6 bases). Germline CDR1 SGHTA, CDR2 FQGNSA. V lost 5 bases and J 3 bases, leaving 11 bases between the germline ends. The CDR3 is 13 residues long. CDR3 residues: CASSLRTDYEQYF. The CDR3 region has the DNA TGTGCCAGCAGCCTACGGACAGACTACGAGCAGTACTTC.

This clone was found a few times. V gene TRBV6-5 combines with J gene TRBJ1-2; TRBD1 agrees at 8 bases. Trimming took 8 bases from V and 8 from J; bases not matched to a gene: 7. The CDR3 runs 12 residues. Germline CDR1 MNHEY, CDR2 SVGAGI. In DNA, the CDR3 is TGTGCCAGCCGACAGGGGTCCGGGGGCTACACCTTC. It specifies CASRQGSGGYTF.

The rearrangement joins TRBV28 to TRBJ2-3; a possible D gene is TRBD2 (7 bases). Germline V gene sequence: CDR1 MDHEN, CDR2 SYDVKM. This CDR3 contains 15 residues. The V end was cut by 6 bases, the J end by 1 base, with 14 bases between. CDR3 sequence reads: CASSRRGAGTDTQYF. CDR3 bases: TGTGCCAGCAGCCGCCGGGGGGCTGGCACAGATACGCAGTATTTT.

V is TRBV6-1 and J is TRBJ1-2; D gene uncertain. In germline, CDR1 is MNHNS, CDR2 SASEGT. This CDR3 is 10 amino acids long. Trimming shortened V by 10 bases and J by 2 bases, and 5 bases separated the two germline ends. The CDR3 region is CATENYGYTF. The CDR3 DNA reads TGTGCCACCGAGAACTATGGCTACACCTTC.